These 7 T cell receptor beta chains came from one sample sequenced in a study of blood T cell repertoires in COVID-19 (dated by TCRdb to 2018 to 2021). The library came from the immunoSEQ multiplex PCR assay. What TCRdb holds here is the immuneACCESS table cut down to in-frame rearrangements. Part of the clones is not present; checked against another copy, under half of the missing clones reflect an unresolved V gene, and the others are unexplained. The sample table records some 98,000 clones; roughly 84% of these occur just once. The ten largest clones take up around 25% of the sample. Sample: peripheral blood. The receptor set was obtained from a man in his sixties with acute or convalescent COVID-19.

This clone was recorded only once. This sequence joins TRBV4-1 and TRBJ2-1; 10 bases fit TRBD2. This CDR3 has 16 residues. The junction had 13 bases not matched to a gene; V was cut back by 5 bases and J by 9 bases. CDR1 and CDR2 (germline): MGHRA, YSYEKL. The CDR3 nucleotides are TGCGCCAGCAGCGCCCCGGGACTAGCGACCCGCACTGAGCAGTTCTTC. Protein: CASSAPGLATRTEQFF.

This sequence joins TRBV12-5 and TRBJ2-2; TRBD1 aligns across 7 bases. The CDR3 extends over 12 amino acids. The V gene end was trimmed by 4 bases and the J gene end by 11 bases; junction bases not matched to a gene: 4. Looked up from germline, CDR1 is LGHNT and CDR2 is FRNRAP. The CDR3 is CASGSPGGELFF. DNA of the CDR3: TGTGCTAGTGGTTCCCCAGGGGGTGAGCTGTTTTTT.

The chain links TRBV6-5 to TRBJ2-1; D is unresolved. The germline gives CDR1 MNHEY, CDR2 SVGAGI. The CDR3 runs 15 residues. The germline V and J ends were trimmed by 5 bases and 10 bases, with 21 bases remaining between them. CDR3 sequence (DNA): TGTGCCAGCAGTCCCCGATTTACCGCCACATTGGAGCAGTTCTTC. Amino acid sequence: CASSPRFTATLEQFF.

The J gene is TRBJ2-7, the V gene TRBV7-2; the match to TRBD2 covers 9 bases. This CDR3 region has 14 residues. Trimming removed 2 bases from V and 5 bases from J; junction bases left unmatched: 4. CDR1 and CDR2 from the germline V gene are SGHTA and FQGNSA. Here the CDR3 reads CASSLFGTSNEQYF. The CDR3 nucleotides read TGTGCCAGCAGCTTATTCGGGACTAGCAACGAGCAGTACTTC. The full variable domain, completed using reference TRBV7-2 and TRBJ2-7, is GAGVSQSPSNKVTEKGKDVELRCDPISGHTALYWYRQSLGQGLEFLIYFQGNSAPDKSGLPSDRFSAERTGGSVSTLTIQRTQQEDSAVYLCASSLFGTSNEQYFGPGTRLTVT.

The rearrangement links TRBV4-3 to TRBJ2-1; TRBD2 agrees at 8 bases. V lost 4 bases to trimming and J lost 4 bases; unmatched junction nucleotides: 9. The CDR3 spans 16 residues. The germline CDR1 and CDR2 sequences are LGHNA and YSLEER. Written as DNA, the CDR3 is TGCGCCAGCAGCCTCGACCTTAGCGGGGCTTACAATGAGCAGTTCTTC. Its protein is CASSLDLSGAYNEQFF.

This chain connects TRBV6-2 or TRBV6-3 to TRBJ2-1, with D maybe TRBD2 (6 bases). Germline V lookup: CDR1 MNHEY, CDR2 SVGEGT. Trimming left V 3 bases short and J 8 bases short, with 8 bases between. The CDR3 is 12 amino acids. The CDR3 here is CASSYERDEQFF. For the CDR3, the DNA is TGTGCCAGCAGTTATGAGCGGGATGAGCAGTTCTTC.

J is TRBJ2-7 and V is TRBV7-9, with TRBD1 as a possible D gene (6 bases). This CDR3 spans 18 amino acids. V lost 0 bases and J 4 bases, leaving 22 bases between the germline ends. The germline V gene encodes CDR1 SEHNR and CDR2 FQNEAQ (reference sequence). The CDR3, as DNA: TGTGCCAGCAGCTTAGCAAGTTCGGGCACAGGGTGGTGGTACGAGCAGTACTTC. It codes for CASSLASSGTGWWYEQYF.